This section outlines one TCR beta chain sequence together with its context. Its antigen remains unidentified. The CDR3 has 11 amino acids. Trimming removed 6 bases from V and 9 bases from J, with 11 bases in between. Germline-derived CDR1 and CDR2 are MNHNY and SVGAGI (reference sequence). This sample is part of a study of T cells in localized non-small cell lung cancer. General study results and limits: In adjacent lung appeared a median 57 of the top 100 tumor clones. Prolonged overall survival went with higher T cell density in the blood. Uninvolved adjacent lung showed peak T cell clonality, exceeding tumor.

Profiling relied on immunoSEQ multiplex PCR, and the TCRdb table lists in-frame clones only, not all of them. The sample has more than 20,000 clones; roughly 90% are singletons. The sequencing used peripheral blood, collected before any cancer treatment. The receptor's source is an older male donor with stage I squamous cell lung carcinoma. This chain uses TRBV6-6 with TRBJ1-1, with D possibly being TRBD1 (5 bases). Written as DNA, the CDR3 is TGTGCCAGCAGACTTCAGGGTAAAGCTTTCTTT. Translating it yields CASRLQGKAFF.